This is a list of T cell receptor beta chains from one sample in a study of blood T cell repertoires in COVID-19. Generated by immunoSEQ multiplex PCR, the TCRdb table keeps only in-frame clones and is missing some. The table shows over 200,000 clones, with 91% occurring only once. The sequencing input was PBMCs or T cells enriched from blood (not recorded which). Source of these receptors: a human donor in a cohort exposed to, infected with or recovered from COVID-19 (not recorded which). The donor label of this sample is uncertain. The CDR3 runs from the conserved cysteine through the conserved F or W. The order of the fields is J gene, CDR3 length, D gene, clone size, V gene, CDR3 protein, CDR3 DNA. The D gene is left open where the match is weak. Clone size appears in some rows only: once, few, many, or a class for an expanded clone.

j_call: TRBJ2-7
cdr3_length: 17
d_call: TRBD1
clone_size: .
v_call: TRBV27
cdr3_aa: CASSLESGTGFAYEQYF
cdr3_nt: TGTGCCAGCAGTCTAGAGTCCGGGACAGGGTTCGCCTACGAGCAGTACTTC

j_call: TRBJ1-3
cdr3_length: 15
d_call: .
clone_size: .
v_call: TRBV7-8
cdr3_aa: CASSLGFGSGNTIYF
cdr3_nt: TGTGCCAGCAGCTTAGGGTTCGGCTCTGGAAACACCATATATTTT

j_call: TRBJ2-7
cdr3_length: 13
d_call: .
clone_size: .
v_call: TRBV7-8
cdr3_aa: CASSSRGRYEQYF
cdr3_nt: TGTGCCAGCAGCTCTCGGGGGAGGTACGAGCAGTACTTC

j_call: TRBJ2-3
cdr3_length: 16
d_call: TRBD1
clone_size: .
v_call: TRBV5-1
cdr3_aa: CASSRTGGGSSDTQYF
cdr3_nt: TGCGCCAGCAGCCGGACAGGGGGCGGGAGCTCAGATACGCAGTATTTT

j_call: TRBJ2-5
cdr3_length: 15
d_call: TRBD2
clone_size: .
v_call: TRBV24-1
cdr3_aa: CATSDPGGQGETQYF
cdr3_nt: TGTGCCACCAGTGACCCGGGGGGGCAGGGGGAGACCCAGTACTTC

j_call: TRBJ1-2
cdr3_length: 16
d_call: TRBD1
clone_size: .
v_call: TRBV19
cdr3_aa: CASSTQGQAKIYGYTF
cdr3_nt: TGTGCCAGTAGTACACAGGGACAGGCGAAGATCTATGGCTACACCTTC

j_call: TRBJ1-2
cdr3_length: 17
d_call: TRBD1
clone_size: .
v_call: TRBV19
cdr3_aa: CASSIHTTGAEHYGYTF
cdr3_nt: TGTGCCAGTAGTATACACACAACAGGGGCAGAGCACTATGGCTACACCTTC

j_call: TRBJ1-2
cdr3_length: 13
d_call: TRBD1
clone_size: once
v_call: TRBV25-1
cdr3_aa: CASSRTGSYGYTF
cdr3_nt: TGTGCCAGCAGTCGGACAGGGAGCTATGGCTACACCTTC

j_call: TRBJ1-1
cdr3_length: 14
d_call: .
clone_size: .
v_call: TRBV10-3
cdr3_aa: CAISEMDSGTEAFF
cdr3_nt: TGTGCCATCAGTGAAATGGACAGTGGGACTGAAGCTTTCTTT

j_call: TRBJ1-4
cdr3_length: 13
d_call: TRBD1
clone_size: .
v_call: TRBV2
cdr3_aa: CASTGQGNEKLFF
cdr3_nt: TGTGCCAGCACGGGACAGGGAAATGAAAAACTGTTTTTT

j_call: TRBJ1-3
cdr3_length: 13
d_call: TRBD1
clone_size: .
v_call: TRBV25-1
cdr3_aa: CASRQGARNTIYF
cdr3_nt: TGTGCCAGCAGACAGGGGGCCCGAAACACCATATATTTT

j_call: TRBJ1-2
cdr3_length: 11
d_call: .
clone_size: .
v_call: TRBV28
cdr3_aa: CASQGRVGYTF
cdr3_nt: TGTGCCAGCCAGGGTCGGGTTGGCTACACCTTC

j_call: TRBJ1-3
cdr3_length: 15
d_call: TRBD1
clone_size: .
v_call: TRBV7-8
cdr3_aa: CASSTRQGSGNTIYF
cdr3_nt: TGTGCCAGCAGCACGAGACAGGGCTCTGGAAACACCATATATTTT

j_call: TRBJ2-1
cdr3_length: 15
d_call: TRBD2
clone_size: few
v_call: TRBV7-2
cdr3_aa: CASSTQGGLAREQFF
cdr3_nt: TGTGCCAGCAGCACCCAAGGGGGACTAGCGCGGGAGCAGTTCTTC

j_call: TRBJ2-3
cdr3_length: 16
d_call: .
clone_size: .
v_call: TRBV4-1
cdr3_aa: CASSQAYSGRTDTQYF
cdr3_nt: TGCGCCAGCAGCCAAGCTTATAGCGGTCGCACAGATACGCAGTATTTT

j_call: TRBJ1-3
cdr3_length: 13
d_call: .
clone_size: .
v_call: TRBV2
cdr3_aa: CASSTGIGNTIYF
cdr3_nt: TGTGCCAGCAGCACAGGGATTGGAAACACCATATATTTT

j_call: TRBJ2-1
cdr3_length: 15
d_call: TRBD2
clone_size: .
v_call: TRBV4-1
cdr3_aa: CASSEIAGGDNEQFF
cdr3_nt: TGCGCCAGCAGCGAAATAGCGGGGGGGGACAATGAGCAGTTCTTC

j_call: TRBJ2-7
cdr3_length: 14
d_call: TRBD1
clone_size: once
v_call: TRBV7-3
cdr3_aa: CASSLTGGEYEQYF
cdr3_nt: TGTGCCAGCAGCTTAACAGGGGGCGAGTACGAGCAGTACTTC

j_call: TRBJ1-4
cdr3_length: 14
d_call: TRBD1
clone_size: .
v_call: TRBV4-1
cdr3_aa: CASRGGGGGEKLFF
cdr3_nt: TGCGCCAGCAGAGGAGGAGGGGGCGGTGAAAAACTGTTTTTT

j_call: TRBJ2-3
cdr3_length: 16
d_call: .
clone_size: .
v_call: TRBV7-2
cdr3_aa: CASSLLTTFSTDTQYF
cdr3_nt: TGTGCCAGCAGCTTACTGACTACATTTAGCACAGATACGCAGTATTTT

j_call: TRBJ1-2
cdr3_length: 13
d_call: TRBD1
clone_size: .
v_call: TRBV6-1
cdr3_aa: CASSETGRYGYTF
cdr3_nt: TGTGCCAGCAGTGAGACAGGGAGGTATGGCTACACCTTC

j_call: TRBJ1-4
cdr3_length: 15
d_call: .
clone_size: .
v_call: TRBV5-1
cdr3_aa: CASKPREGPNEKLFF
cdr3_nt: TGCGCCAGCAAGCCACGGGAGGGGCCAAATGAAAAACTGTTTTTT

j_call: TRBJ2-1
cdr3_length: 12
d_call: .
clone_size: .
v_call: TRBV5-1
cdr3_aa: CASSLGGNEQFF
cdr3_nt: TGCGCCAGCAGCTTGGGAGGCAATGAGCAGTTCTTC

j_call: TRBJ2-3
cdr3_length: 15
d_call: TRBD2
clone_size: .
v_call: TRBV28
cdr3_aa: CASSSSGAGTDTQYF
cdr3_nt: TGTGCCAGCAGTTCTAGCGGGGCTGGAACAGATACGCAGTATTTT

j_call: TRBJ1-6
cdr3_length: 14
d_call: .
clone_size: .
v_call: TRBV5-1
cdr3_aa: CASSHGAGEGALHF
cdr3_nt: TGCGCCAGCAGTCACGGTGCCGGGGAGGGAGCCCTCCACTTT

j_call: TRBJ1-6
cdr3_length: 13
d_call: .
clone_size: .
v_call: TRBV27
cdr3_aa: CASKFRENSPLHF
cdr3_nt: TGTGCCAGCAAATTCAGGGAAAATTCACCCCTCCACTTT

j_call: TRBJ2-7
cdr3_length: 16
d_call: TRBD2
clone_size: .
v_call: TRBV2
cdr3_aa: CASNDRTSGVYFRPYF
cdr3_nt: TGTGCCAGCAATGACCGGACTAGCGGGGTCTACTTCCGGCCGTACTTC

j_call: TRBJ1-1
cdr3_length: 11
d_call: .
clone_size: .
v_call: TRBV7-9
cdr3_aa: CGAGFFGEAFF
cdr3_nt: TGCGGAGCAGGGTTTTTTGGTGAAGCTTTCTTT